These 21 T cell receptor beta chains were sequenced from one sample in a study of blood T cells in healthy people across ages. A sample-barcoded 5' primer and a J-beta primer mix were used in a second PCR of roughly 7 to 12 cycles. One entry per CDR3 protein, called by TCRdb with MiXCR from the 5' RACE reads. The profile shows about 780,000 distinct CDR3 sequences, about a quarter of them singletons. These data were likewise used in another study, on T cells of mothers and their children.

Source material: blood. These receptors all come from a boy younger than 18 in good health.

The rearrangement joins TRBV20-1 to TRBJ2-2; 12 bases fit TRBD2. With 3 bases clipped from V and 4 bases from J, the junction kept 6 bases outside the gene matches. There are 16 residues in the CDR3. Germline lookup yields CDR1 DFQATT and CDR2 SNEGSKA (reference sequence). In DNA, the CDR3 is TGCAGTGCTAGCCTAGCGGGGGGGCGTGGCACCGGGGAGCTGTTTTTT. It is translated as CSASLAGGRGTGELFF.

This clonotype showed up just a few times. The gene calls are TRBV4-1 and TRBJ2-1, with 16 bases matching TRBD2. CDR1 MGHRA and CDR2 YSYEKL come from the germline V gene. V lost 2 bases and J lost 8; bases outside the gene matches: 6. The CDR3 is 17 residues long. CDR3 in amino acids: CASSQPGTSGGGDEQFF. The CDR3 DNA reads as TGCGCCAGCAGCCAACCAGGGACTAGCGGGGGGGGCGATGAGCAGTTCTTC.

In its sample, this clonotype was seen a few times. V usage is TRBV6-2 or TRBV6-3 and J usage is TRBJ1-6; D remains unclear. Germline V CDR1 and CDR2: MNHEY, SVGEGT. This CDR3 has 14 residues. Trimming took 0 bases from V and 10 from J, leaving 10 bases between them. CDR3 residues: CASSYSTKRSPLHF. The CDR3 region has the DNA TGTGCCAGCAGTTACTCAACGAAAAGGTCACCCCTCCACTTT.

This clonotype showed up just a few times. CDR3 protein: CSVGPRGTEAFF. In DNA form, the CDR3 reads TGCAGCGTTGGACCCAGGGGCACCGAAGCTTTCTTT. V and J are TRBV29-1 and TRBJ1-1; maybe TRBD1 (6 bases). The V gene's germline CDR1 is SQVTM and CDR2 ANQGSEA. V was trimmed by 4 bases and J by 8 bases, leaving 14 bases between them. The CDR3 runs to 12 residues.

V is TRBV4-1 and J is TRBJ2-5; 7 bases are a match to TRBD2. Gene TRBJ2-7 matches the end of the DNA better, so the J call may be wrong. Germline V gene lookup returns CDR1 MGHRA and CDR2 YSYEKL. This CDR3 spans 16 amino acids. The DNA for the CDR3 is TGCGCCAGCAGCCCACTACCCCCAGCGGGGCTCTACGAGCAGTACTTC. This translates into CASSPLPPAGLYEQYF.

CDR3 sequence reads: CASSLVWGRGLSGANVLTF. Written as DNA, the CDR3 is TGTGCCAGCAGTTTAGTTTGGGGTAGGGGCCTCTCTGGGGCCAACGTCCTGACTTTC. J is TRBJ2-6 and V is TRBV28; TRBD1 might be the D (5 bases). This CDR3 contains 19 residues. Germline V gives CDR1 MDHEN, CDR2 SYDVKM. Between the trimmed V and J ends, which lost 2 bases and 0 bases, there was a span of 17 bases.

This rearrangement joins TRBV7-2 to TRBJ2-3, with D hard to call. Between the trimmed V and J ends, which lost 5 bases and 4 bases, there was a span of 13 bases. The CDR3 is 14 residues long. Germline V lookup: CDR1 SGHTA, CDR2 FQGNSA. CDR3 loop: CASSRAGSSDTQYF. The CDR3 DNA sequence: TGTGCCAGCAGCCGTGCCGGGTCCTCAGATACGCAGTATTTT.

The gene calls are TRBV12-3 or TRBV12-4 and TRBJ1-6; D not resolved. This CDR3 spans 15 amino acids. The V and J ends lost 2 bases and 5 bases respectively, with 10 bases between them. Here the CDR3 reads CASSLRGVNNSPLHF. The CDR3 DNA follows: TGTGCCAGCAGTTTACGAGGCGTCAATAATTCACCCCTCCACTTT.

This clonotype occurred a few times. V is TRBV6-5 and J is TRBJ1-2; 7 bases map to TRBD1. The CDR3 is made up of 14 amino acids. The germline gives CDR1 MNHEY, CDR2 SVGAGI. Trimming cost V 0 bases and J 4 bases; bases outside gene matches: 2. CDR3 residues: CASSYSRGAYGYTF. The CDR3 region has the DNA TGTGCCAGCAGTTACTCCAGGGGGGCCTATGGCTACACCTTC.

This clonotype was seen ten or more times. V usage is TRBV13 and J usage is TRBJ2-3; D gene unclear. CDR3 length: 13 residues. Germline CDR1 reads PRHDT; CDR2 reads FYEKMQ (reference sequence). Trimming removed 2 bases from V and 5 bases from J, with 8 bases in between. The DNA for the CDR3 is TGTGCCAGCAGCTTACGGGCTAGAGATACGCAGTATTTT. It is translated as CASSLRARDTQYF.

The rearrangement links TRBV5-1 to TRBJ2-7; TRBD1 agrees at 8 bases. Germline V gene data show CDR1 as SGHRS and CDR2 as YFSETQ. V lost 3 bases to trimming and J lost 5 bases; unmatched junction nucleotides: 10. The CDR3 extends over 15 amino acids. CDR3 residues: CASSWTRDRSNEQYF. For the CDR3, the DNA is TGCGCCAGCAGCTGGACCCGGGACAGGTCCAACGAGCAGTACTTC.

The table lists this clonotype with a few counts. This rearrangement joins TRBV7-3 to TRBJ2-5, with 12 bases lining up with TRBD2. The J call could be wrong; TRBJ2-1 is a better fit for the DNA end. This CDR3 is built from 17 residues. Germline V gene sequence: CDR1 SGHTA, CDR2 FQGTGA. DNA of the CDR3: TGTGCCAGCAGCGCCCTACCTCTAGCGGGGGGGTACAATGAGCAGTTCTTC. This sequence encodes CASSALPLAGGYNEQFF.

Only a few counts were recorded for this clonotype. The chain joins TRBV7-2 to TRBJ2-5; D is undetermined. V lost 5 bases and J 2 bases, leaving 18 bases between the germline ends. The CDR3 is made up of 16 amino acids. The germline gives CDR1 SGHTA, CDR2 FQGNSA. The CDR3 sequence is CASSPRRSLLQETQYF. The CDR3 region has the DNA TGTGCCAGCAGCCCCCGCCGGTCGCTACTTCAAGAGACCCAGTACTTC.

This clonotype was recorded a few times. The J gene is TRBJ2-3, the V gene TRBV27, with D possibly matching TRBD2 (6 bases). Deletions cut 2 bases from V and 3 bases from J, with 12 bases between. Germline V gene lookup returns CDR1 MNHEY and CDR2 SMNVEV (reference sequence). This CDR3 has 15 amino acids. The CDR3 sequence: CASSLKVGTTDTQYF. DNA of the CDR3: TGTGCCAGCAGTTTAAAGGTTGGGACTACAGATACGCAGTATTTT.

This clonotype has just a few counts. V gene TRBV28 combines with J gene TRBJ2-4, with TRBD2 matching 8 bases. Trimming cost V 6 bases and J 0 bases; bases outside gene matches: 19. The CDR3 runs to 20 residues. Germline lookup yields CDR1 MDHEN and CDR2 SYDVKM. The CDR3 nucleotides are TGTGCCAGCAGCATACCAGGCGGGGGGAGCGGGGCTTTAGCCAAAAACATTCAGTACTTC. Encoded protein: CASSIPGGGSGALAKNIQYF.

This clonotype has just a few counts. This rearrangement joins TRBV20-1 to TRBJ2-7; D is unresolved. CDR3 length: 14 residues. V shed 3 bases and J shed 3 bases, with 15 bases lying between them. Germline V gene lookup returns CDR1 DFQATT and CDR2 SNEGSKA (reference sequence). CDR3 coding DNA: TGCAGTGCTAGGTTTGTGGCAGATCTCTACGAGCAGTACTTC. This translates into CSARFVADLYEQYF.

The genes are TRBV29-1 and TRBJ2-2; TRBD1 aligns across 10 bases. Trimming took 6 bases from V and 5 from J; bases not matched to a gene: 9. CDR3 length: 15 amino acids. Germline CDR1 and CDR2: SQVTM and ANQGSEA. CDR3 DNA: TGCAGCGTCGGAAGTCCGGGACAGGGGACCGGGGAGCTGTTTTTT. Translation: CSVGSPGQGTGELFF.

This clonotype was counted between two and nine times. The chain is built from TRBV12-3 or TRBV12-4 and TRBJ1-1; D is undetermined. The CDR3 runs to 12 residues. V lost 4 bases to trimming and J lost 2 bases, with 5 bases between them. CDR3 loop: CASSWANTEAFF. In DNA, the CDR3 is TGTGCCAGCAGTTGGGCTAACACTGAAGCTTTCTTT.

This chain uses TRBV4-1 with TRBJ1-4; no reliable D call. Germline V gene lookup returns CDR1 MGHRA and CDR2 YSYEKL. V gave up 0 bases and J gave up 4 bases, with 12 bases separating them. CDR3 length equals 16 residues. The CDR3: CASSQDRGRLNEKLFF. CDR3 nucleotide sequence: TGCGCCAGCAGCCAAGATCGCGGCAGGCTTAATGAAAAACTGTTTTTT.

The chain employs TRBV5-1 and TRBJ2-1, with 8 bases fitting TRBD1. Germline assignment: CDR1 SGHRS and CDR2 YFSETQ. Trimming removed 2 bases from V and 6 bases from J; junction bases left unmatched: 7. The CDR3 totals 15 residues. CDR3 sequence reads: CASSFYRGVGNEQFF. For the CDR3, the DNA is TGCGCCAGCAGCTTTTACAGGGGGGTGGGCAATGAGCAGTTCTTC.

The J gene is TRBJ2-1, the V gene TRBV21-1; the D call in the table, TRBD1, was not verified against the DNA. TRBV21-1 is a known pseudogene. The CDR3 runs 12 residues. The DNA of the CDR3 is TGTGCCATCTCCCCCCGAAATCATGAGCAGTTCTTC. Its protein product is CAISPRNHEQFF.